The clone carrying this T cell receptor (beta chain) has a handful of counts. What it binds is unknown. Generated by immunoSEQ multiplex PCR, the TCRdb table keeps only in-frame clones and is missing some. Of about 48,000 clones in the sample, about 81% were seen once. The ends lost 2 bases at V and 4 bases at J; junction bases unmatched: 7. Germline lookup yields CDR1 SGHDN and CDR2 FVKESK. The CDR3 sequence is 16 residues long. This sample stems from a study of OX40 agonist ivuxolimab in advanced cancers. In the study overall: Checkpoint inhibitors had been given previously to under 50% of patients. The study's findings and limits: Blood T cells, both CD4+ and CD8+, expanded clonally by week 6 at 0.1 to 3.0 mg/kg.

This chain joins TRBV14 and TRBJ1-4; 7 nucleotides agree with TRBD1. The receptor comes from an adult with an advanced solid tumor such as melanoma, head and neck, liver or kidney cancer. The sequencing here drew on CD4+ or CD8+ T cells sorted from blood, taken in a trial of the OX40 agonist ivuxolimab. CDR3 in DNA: TGTGCCAGCAGCCAACTACAGGGGTATGGTAATGAAAAACTGTTTTTT. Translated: CASSQLQGYGNEKLFF.